The T cell receptor (beta chain) described here comes from a study of cytomegalovirus exposure and HLA in healthy donors (dated by TCRdb to the late 2010s). Describing the broader study: An earlier analysis of several hundred of the donors reported approximately 300 Gb of sequence data and around 100 million unique TCR beta sequences obtained from 180 million or so T cells. Rather than drawing on any new phenotypic data, the later analysis identified candidate immune exposures from TCR beta sequences and the way those sequences occurred across donors. Using immunosequencing, the study profiled T cell repertoires from about 650 subjects and related those repertoires to cytomegalovirus serostatus. A later genetic analysis took genome-wide SNP genotypes for 398 of the 666 donors and used that subset as a discovery cohort. Approximately 300 gigabases of sequencing data and roughly 81 million unique TCR sequences made up an early release that covered several hundred HLA-typed donors. A separate validation cohort of more than 100 different subjects was used in addition to the roughly 720-subject first cohort. The aim of the study was to test whether cataloging public T cell receptors could identify signatures of past pathogen exposure. A later analysis re-analyzed previously published TCR beta repertoires from 600 to 850 donors and added high-resolution HLA genotyping to study TCR occurrence patterns. Across some 400 genotyped donors of the cohort, an average of roughly 250,000 unique TCR beta nucleotide sequences per donor were sequenced, and roughly a sixth of those sequences were non-productive. Every discovery cohort repertoire had been produced on one sequencing platform. Roughly 5 DR-DQ haplotypes were handled as single units for association and clustering, since linkage in the cohort was strong. Of the roughly 400 genotyped donors, less than 90% were placed in the genetic ancestry cluster associated with self-reported Caucasian donors. The number of donors typed differed by locus, with about 629-630 for A, B, C, DRB1 and DQB1, approximately 500 for DQA1, 600 to 610 for DPA1, and about 450 for DPB1. Donor age, sex, ethnicity and CMV serostatus were compiled together with the repertoire data. HLA typing covered class I and class II loci at four-digit resolution. High-throughput TCR immunosequencing, statistical association of individual TCRs with disease status, and machine learning were combined to predict cytomegalovirus infection status. An earlier analysis of around 640 of the donors used high-throughput TCR beta sequencing to judge whether each TCR beta V gene segment behaved as functional or pseudogenic.

Results and caveats for the whole study, not just this receptor: Sequencing depth was assumed to be roughly uniform across donors in the presence/absence analyses, though that assumption may not hold. In an earlier analysis of approximately 590 of the donors, most TCR beta V segments were observed in productive rearrangements about 87% or about 30% of the time, broadly matching IMGT annotations. A later analysis found that TCR association rates varied across HLA loci, with DRB1 alleles showing the most associated TCRs and HLA-C alleles the fewest. A further reported finding was that TCR beta sequences accurately predicted the HLA-A and HLA-B alleles for most subjects in the first cohort. In the study, approximately 160 TCR beta chains were listed as associated with cytomegalovirus. The only immune exposure information available for the cohort was CMV serostatus. In a later analysis, most CMV-associated TCR beta chains were found to appear HLA-restricted, with HLA associations seemingly driven largely by CMV exposure. The classifier was reported to diagnose cytomegalovirus status with high specificity and sensitivity in both the original cohort and the validation cohort. At a false discovery rate of 0.05, a later analysis linked under 20,000 TCR beta sequences to specific HLA alleles. V-gene and J-gene trimming of TCR beta chains was associated with a missense DCLRE1C variant in a later genetic analysis, and the association was replicated in an independent cohort. Only TCR beta chains were sequenced in this cohort, and the absence of alpha or paired-chain data limited detectable features. In vitro tests confirmed that a few of the cytomegalovirus-associated TCR beta chains recognize cytomegalovirus antigens. The earlier analysis of some 560 of the donors excluded roughly 16 rarely observed V segments, including chromosome 9 orphons, because counts were too low. Compared with equally common non-associated chains, HLA-associated TCR beta chains in a later analysis were more clonally expanded and had lower generation probabilities. Several of the top co-occurrence clusters appeared to be linked to parvovirus B19, influenza, CMV and Epstein-Barr virus, according to a later analysis. A later genetic analysis reported fewer N-insertions in productive TCRs among donors in an Asian-associated ancestry cluster than the roughly 690-donor mean. Because the 87-base-pair reads could not distinguish some IMGT-functional V segments, including TRBV6-2 and TRBV6-3, those segments were excluded. Linkage disequilibrium might explain the correlated functional status among segregating V segments, but an unknown experimental factor could not be excluded. Because HLA typing was unavailable for some donors at each locus, only the typed subset was used in association tests. The authors suggested that the approach could potentially be extended to other disease states and immunological phenotypes. Assigning TCR associations to individual alleles was difficult when HLA alleles, especially DR and DQ, strongly co-occurred. A cluster of highly shared sequence variants was judged likely to be a technical artifact of the sequencing pipeline. Most TCR sequences were seen in very few donors, while some public TCRs were found in many individuals.

The cohort was made up of approximately 670 healthy bone marrow donors. Cohort members were all nominally healthy when sampled, although unrecorded immune exposures were likely present. The donor was CMV seropositive and belonged to the group of more than 250 seropositive cohort members. A peripheral blood sample was collected from each donor, and TCR beta sequencing was performed on peripheral blood mononuclear cells. Genomic DNA extraction from the blood cell samples was performed with the Qiagen DNeasy Blood Extraction Kit. Remarks on this clone: It has no known antigen specificity. There are no base qualities to consult, and no much larger clone falls within one base.

Libraries were prepared through the immunoSEQ multiplex PCR assay. A mixture of 60 forward primers for TCR Vbeta segments and 13 reverse primers for TCR Jbeta segments was used in the multiplex PCR. The CDR3 region of rearranged TCR beta genes was amplified from genomic DNA by a multiplex PCR assay. The amplified TCR beta libraries were sequenced on the Illumina HiSeq System as 87-base-pair reads. The original methods were these. A later analysis counted some 80 million unique TCR beta chains across the 550 to 800 repertoires, and 9 million to 14 million of these chains were shared by at least two donors. A nearest-neighbor algorithm error-corrected the raw reads and collapsed the reads into unique sequences, merging closely related sequences to remove PCR and sequencing errors. Alignment of CDR3 sequences to IMGT reference sequences was used to assign V, D and J gene segments. For a sequence to be retained, a match of at least six nucleotides was required to both a V gene segment and a J gene segment. Rearrangements were classified as productive when the CDR3 lacked stop codons and remained in frame with V and J, and all other rearrangements were classified as non-productive. Following IMGT convention, CDR3 was defined as the stretch from the second conserved V-encoded cysteine up to the conserved J-encoded phenylalanine. The earlier analysis of 450 to 750 of the donors excluded any sequence lacking an unambiguous match to a single V gene segment. In an earlier analysis of 587 of the donors, a V segment was called functional when productive rearrangements were above 56.7%, and segregating when the standard deviation between donors exceeded 5%. To diagnose cytomegalovirus status from the catalog of TCR beta chain sequences, a statistical classification framework was built. V and J gene assignment, in a later analysis, came from comparing TCR nucleotide sequences with IMGT/GENE-DB human TR gene sequences. In a later analysis, CDR3 sequences and most-parsimonious VDJ recombination scenarios were assigned using the TCRdist pipeline. In a later analysis, each TCR beta chain was defined by its CDR3 amino acid sequence together with its V-gene family, and reads without a unique V-gene family were excluded. In a later analysis, around 650 highly shared, low-generation-probability nucleotide sequences were removed to address suspected cross-contamination and a sequencing artifact. In a later analysis, a clonal expansion index for each public chain was calculated from normalized within-repertoire ranks of inferred template counts. A later analysis computed generation probabilities with a VDJ recombination model fitted to out-of-frame rearrangements, and checked the results against IGoR. In a later analysis, TCR-TCR, TCR-HLA and TCR-CMV co-occurrence was scored with hypergeometric tests, and a repertoire-size bias correction was applied to TCR pairs. A later analysis estimated false discovery rates by permuting HLA or CMV assignments 20 times. In a later analysis, co-occurring TCRs were grouped using DBSCAN, and TCRdist sequence similarity was added for clustering within HLA-allele-positive subsets. Repertoires with fewer than 30,000 or more than 120,000 public chains, plus five repertoires with anomalous nucleotide sharing, were excluded from co-occurrence clustering. TCRdb took this table from immuneACCESS and kept in-frame rearrangements with V and J called. Such tables lack part of the clones; where checked against another copy, unresolved V genes explain under half of the gap, and the rest is unexplained. V, J and clone size derive from that table, while D and trimming were established from the DNA sequence. The sample includes about 150,000 clones, with roughly 83% observed a single time. The ten biggest clones cover roughly 7.7% of the sample.

The germline V end is reduced by 6 bases and the J end by 3 bases; junction bases left unmatched: 3. The CDR3 starts with the cysteine, ends with the phenylalanine, and has 13 residues. Kept here is only the CDR3 DNA, which spans 39 bases and is read in frame from base 1. Per the germline V gene (reference sequence), LNHDA is the CDR1 and SQIVND is the CDR2. The V gene is TRBV19 and the J gene is TRBJ2-7, and 9 junction bases match TRBD1. The sample consisted of PBMCs. This TCR was recovered from a man aged 30 to 39 in good health and CMV-seropositive. This receptor carries the CDR3 CASRTGGGYEQYF. At the DNA level, the sequence is TGTGCCAGTAGGACAGGGGGTGGCTACGAGCAGTACTTC.